This T cell receptor (beta chain) was profiled in a study of cytomegalovirus exposure and HLA in healthy donors. About the study: It was reported in a later analysis that the 90 to 150 validation repertoires used the same platform as the 650 to 800 first-cohort repertoires. Study-wide results and limits: Whilst most TCR sequences proved rare, a subset of public TCRs occurred across many donors. Specificity of a few CMV-associated chains for CMV antigens was verified in vitro. One later analysis, an examination of the 100 to 150 validation repertoires, found that first-cohort TCR clusters tended to co-occur in them.

This CDR3 has 13 residues. Germline V lookup: CDR1 SNHLY, CDR2 FYNNEI. The ends were cut back, 7 bases at V and 6 bases at J, with 15 bases in the middle. About this clone itself: Its antigen is unidentified.

Repertoires were generated with immunoSEQ multiplex PCR, while TCRdb's copy carries only in-frame clones and drops some. The data hold roughly 140,000 clones, with around 90% observed a single time. J is TRBJ2-5 and V is TRBV2; TRBD1 might be the D (6 bases). The TCR was taken from a woman under 30 in good health and CMV-seropositive. The specimen was PBMCs. DNA of the CDR3: TGTGCCAGCACTAGGAAGGGGGACAAGACCCAGTACTTC. Translating it yields CASTRKGDKTQYF.